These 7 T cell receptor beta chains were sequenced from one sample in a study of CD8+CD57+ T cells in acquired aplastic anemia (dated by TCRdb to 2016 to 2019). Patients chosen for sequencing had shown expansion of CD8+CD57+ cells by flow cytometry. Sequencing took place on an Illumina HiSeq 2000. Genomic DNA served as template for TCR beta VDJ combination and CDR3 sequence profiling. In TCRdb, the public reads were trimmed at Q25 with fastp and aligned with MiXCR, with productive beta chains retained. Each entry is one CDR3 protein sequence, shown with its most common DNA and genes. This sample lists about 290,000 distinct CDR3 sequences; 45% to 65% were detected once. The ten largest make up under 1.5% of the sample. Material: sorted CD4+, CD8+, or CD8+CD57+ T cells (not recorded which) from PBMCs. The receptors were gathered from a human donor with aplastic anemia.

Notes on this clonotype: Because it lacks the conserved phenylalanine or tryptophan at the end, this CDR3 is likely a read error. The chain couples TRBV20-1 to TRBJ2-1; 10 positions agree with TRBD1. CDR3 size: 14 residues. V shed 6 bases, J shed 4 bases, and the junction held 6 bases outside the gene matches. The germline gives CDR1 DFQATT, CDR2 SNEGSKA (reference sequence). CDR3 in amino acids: CSALDRGQYNEQFL. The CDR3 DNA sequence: TGCAGTGCCTTAGACAGGGGGCAATACAATGAGCAGTTCCTC.

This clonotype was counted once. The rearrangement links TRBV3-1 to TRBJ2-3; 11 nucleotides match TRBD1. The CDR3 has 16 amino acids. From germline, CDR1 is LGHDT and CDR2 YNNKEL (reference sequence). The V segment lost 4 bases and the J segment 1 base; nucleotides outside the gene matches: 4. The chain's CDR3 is CASSPGQGVGTDTQYF. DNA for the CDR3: TGTGCCAGCAGCCCGGGACAGGGGGTAGGCACAGATACGCAGTATTTT.

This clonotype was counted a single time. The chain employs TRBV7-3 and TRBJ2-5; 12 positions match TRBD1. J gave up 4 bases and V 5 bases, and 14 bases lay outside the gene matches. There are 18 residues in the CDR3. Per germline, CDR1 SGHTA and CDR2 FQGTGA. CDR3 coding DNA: TGTGCCAGCAGCCCAGAAGGGAGGTGGGACAGGGGGCCAGAGACCCAGTACTTC. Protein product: CASSPEGRWDRGPETQYF.

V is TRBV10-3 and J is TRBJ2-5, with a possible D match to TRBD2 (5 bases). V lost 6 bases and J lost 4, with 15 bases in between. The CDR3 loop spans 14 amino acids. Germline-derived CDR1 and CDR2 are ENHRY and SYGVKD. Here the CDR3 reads CAIRGIIGGETQYF. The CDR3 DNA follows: TGTGCCATCAGGGGTATCATTGGAGGAGAGACCCAGTACTTC.

The DNA of the CDR3 is TGTGCCAGCAGCCGGGGAGTGGGCGGGACCTCCTACGAGCAGTACTTC. Its protein product is CASSRGVGGTSYEQYF. This chain links TRBV2 with TRBJ2-7; possible D gene TRBD2, 6 bases. Trimming shortened V by 6 bases and J by 0 bases, and 18 bases separated the two germline ends. This CDR3 contains 16 residues. Germline CDR1 and CDR2: SNHLY and FYNNEI. The full variable domain, its missing parts supplied by reference TRBV2 and TRBJ2-7, is EPEVTQTPSHQVTQMGQEVILRCVPISNHLYFYWYRQILGQKVEFLVSFYNNEISEKSEIFDDQFSVERPDGSNFTLKIRSTKLEDSAMYFCASSRGVGGTSYEQYFGPGTRLTVT.

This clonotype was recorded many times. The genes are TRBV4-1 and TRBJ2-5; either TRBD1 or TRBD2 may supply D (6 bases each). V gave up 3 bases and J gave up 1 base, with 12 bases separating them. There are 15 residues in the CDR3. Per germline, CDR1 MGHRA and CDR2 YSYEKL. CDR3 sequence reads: CASSQKGGSQETQYF. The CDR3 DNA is TGCGCCAGCAGCCAGAAGGGGGGCAGCCAAGAGACCCAGTACTTC.

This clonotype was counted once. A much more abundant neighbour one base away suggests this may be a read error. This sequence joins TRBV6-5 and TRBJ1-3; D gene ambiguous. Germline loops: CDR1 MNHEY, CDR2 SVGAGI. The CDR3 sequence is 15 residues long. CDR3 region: CASSFESRSGSTIYF. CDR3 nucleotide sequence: TGTGCCAGCAGTTTTGAATCACGCTCTGGAAGCACCATATATTTT.